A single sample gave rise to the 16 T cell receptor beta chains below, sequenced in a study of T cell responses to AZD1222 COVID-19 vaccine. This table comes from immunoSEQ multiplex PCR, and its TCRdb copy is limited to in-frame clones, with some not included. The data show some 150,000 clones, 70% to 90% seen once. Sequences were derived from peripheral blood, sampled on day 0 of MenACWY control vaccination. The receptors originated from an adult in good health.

CDR3 region: CASSQDPTGVNSPLHF. Here the CDR3 DNA reads TGCGCCAGCAGCCAAGATCCCACAGGGGTTAATTCACCCCTCCACTTT. The V gene is TRBV4-3, the J gene TRBJ1-6; 7 nucleotides align to TRBD1. Germline lookup yields CDR1 LGHNA and CDR2 YSLEER. The CDR3 has 16 amino acids. V shed 0 bases and J 6 bases; nucleotides not matched to a gene: 5.

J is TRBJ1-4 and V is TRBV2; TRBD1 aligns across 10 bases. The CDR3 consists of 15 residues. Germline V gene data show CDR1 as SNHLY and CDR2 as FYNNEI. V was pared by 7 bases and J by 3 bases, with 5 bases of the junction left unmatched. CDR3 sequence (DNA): TGTGCCAGCAAGAGACAGGGGGCTTCTAATGAAAAACTGTTTTTT. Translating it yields CASKRQGASNEKLFF.

The CDR3 is CASTGTGGTEAFF. CDR3 DNA: TGTGCCAGCACTGGGACAGGGGGCACTGAAGCTTTCTTT. This chain uses TRBV6-5 with TRBJ1-1; TRBD1 agrees at 11 bases. The junction had 2 bases not matched to a gene; V was cut back by 7 bases and J by 4 bases. CDR1 and CDR2 (germline): MNHEY, SVGAGI. The CDR3 contains 13 residues.

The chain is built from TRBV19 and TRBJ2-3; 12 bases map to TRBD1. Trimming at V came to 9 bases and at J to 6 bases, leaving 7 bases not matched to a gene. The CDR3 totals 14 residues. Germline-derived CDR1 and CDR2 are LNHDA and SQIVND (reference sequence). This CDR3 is CASTRDRGRDTQYF. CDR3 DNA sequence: TGTGCCAGCACCCGGGACAGGGGGCGCGATACGCAGTATTTT. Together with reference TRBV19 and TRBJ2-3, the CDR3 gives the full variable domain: DGGITQSPKYLFRKEGQNVTLSCEQNLNHDAMYWYRQDPGQGLRLIYYSQIVNDFQKGDIAEGYSVSREKKESFPLTVTSAQKNPTAFYLCASTRDRGRDTQYFGPGTRLTVL.

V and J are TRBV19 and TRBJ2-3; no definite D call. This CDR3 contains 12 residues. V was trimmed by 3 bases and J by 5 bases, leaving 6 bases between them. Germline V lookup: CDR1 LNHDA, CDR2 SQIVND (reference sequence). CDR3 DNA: TGTGCCAGTAGTATCGAAGTAGATACGCAGTATTTT. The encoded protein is CASSIEVDTQYF.

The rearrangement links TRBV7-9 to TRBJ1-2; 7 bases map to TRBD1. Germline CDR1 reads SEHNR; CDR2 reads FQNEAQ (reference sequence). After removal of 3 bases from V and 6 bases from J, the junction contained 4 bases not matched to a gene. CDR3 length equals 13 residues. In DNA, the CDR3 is TGTGCCAGCAGCTTCGTCCAGGGGGATGGCTACACCTTC. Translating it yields CASSFVQGDGYTF.

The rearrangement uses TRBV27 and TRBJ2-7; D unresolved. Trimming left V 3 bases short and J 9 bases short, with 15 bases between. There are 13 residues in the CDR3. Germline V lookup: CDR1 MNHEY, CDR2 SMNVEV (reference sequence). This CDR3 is CASSFLGPGGQYV. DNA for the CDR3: TGTGCCAGCAGTTTTCTTGGGCCGGGCGGGCAGTACGTC.

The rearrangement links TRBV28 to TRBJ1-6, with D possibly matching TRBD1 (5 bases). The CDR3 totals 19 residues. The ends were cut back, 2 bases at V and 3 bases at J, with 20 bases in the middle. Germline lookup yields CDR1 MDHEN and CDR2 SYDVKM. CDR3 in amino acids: CASSLPPRAVGGYNSPLHF. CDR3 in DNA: TGTGCCAGCAGTTTACCCCCCCGAGCGGTCGGGGGCTATAATTCACCCCTCCACTTT.

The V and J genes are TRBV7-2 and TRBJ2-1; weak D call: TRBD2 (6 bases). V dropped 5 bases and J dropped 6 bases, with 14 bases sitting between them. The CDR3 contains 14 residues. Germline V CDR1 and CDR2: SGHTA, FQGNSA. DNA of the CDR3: TGTGCCAGCAGCCTCTCGTTAGCGGTCAATGAGCAGTTCTTC. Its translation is CASSLSLAVNEQFF.

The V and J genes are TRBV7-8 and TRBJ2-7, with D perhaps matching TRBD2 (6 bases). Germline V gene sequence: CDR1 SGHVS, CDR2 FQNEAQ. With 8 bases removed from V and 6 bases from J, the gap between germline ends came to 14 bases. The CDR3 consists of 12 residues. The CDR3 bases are TGTGCCAGCTCCAGGGAGGTGAGCGAGCAGTACGTC. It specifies CASSREVSEQYV.

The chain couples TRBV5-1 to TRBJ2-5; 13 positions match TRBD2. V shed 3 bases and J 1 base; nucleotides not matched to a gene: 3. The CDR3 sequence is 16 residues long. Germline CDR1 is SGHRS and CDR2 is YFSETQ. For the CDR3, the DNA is TGCGCCAGCAGCTATCGACTAGCGGGGGGCCAAGAGACCCAGTACTTC. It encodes CASSYRLAGGQETQYF.

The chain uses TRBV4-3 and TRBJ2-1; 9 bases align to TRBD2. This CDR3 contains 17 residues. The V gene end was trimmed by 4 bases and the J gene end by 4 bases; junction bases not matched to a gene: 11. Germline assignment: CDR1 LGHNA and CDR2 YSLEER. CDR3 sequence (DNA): TGCGCCAGCAGCCCGAGACTAGCGGTGCTGGGGTACAATGAGCAGTTCTTC. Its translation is CASSPRLAVLGYNEQFF.

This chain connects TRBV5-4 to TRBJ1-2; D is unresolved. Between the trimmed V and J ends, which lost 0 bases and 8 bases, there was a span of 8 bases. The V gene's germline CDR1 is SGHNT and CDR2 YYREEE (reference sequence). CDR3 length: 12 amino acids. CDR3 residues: CASSLDYAGYTF. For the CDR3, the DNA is TGTGCCAGCAGCTTGGACTATGCGGGCTACACCTTC.

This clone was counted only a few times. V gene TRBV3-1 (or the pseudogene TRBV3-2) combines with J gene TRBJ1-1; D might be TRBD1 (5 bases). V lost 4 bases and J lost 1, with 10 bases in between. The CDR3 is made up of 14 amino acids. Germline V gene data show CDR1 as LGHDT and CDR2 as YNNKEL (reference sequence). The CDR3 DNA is TGTGCCAGCAGCCCGATGGGGACGAACACTGAAGCTTTCTTT. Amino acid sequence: CASSPMGTNTEAFF.

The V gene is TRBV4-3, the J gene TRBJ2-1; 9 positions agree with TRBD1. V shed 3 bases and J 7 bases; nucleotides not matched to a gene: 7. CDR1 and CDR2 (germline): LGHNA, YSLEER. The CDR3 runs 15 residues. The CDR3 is CASSQGGQGRNEQFF. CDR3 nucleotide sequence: TGCGCCAGCAGCCAGGGGGGACAGGGTAGGAATGAGCAGTTCTTC.

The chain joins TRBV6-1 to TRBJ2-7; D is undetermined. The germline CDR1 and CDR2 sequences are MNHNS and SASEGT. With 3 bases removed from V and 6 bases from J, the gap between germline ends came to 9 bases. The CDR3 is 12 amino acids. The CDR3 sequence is CASSDHTLEQYF. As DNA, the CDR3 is TGTGCCAGCAGTGACCACACCCTCGAGCAGTACTTC.